The 13 T cell receptor beta chains below were found in one sample sequenced in a study of shared clonotypes between healthy human individuals. Generated by immunoSEQ multiplex PCR, the TCRdb table keeps only in-frame clones and is missing some. Of about 2.4 million clones detected, around nine tenths appear once; the ten largest clones hold about 0.13%. Sequenced sample: naive CD4+ T cells sorted from blood. Subset of the sample: CD45RA+ positively selected. The receptor set was obtained from a man aged 18 to 30 in good health.

With respect to this clone: At the DNA level, this CDR3 is encoded by other sequences in the same sample as well. The V gene is TRBV7-9, the J gene TRBJ1-1, with D perhaps TRBD1 (5 bases). Germline CDR1 and CDR2: SEHNR and FQNEAQ (reference sequence). Trimming took 3 bases from V and 0 from J, leaving 11 bases between them. This CDR3 contains 15 residues. In DNA form, the CDR3 reads TGTGCCAGCAGCTTTCGGCAGGGCATGAACACTGAAGCTTTCTTT. It encodes CASSFRQGMNTEAFF.

The V call is TRBV6-6, the J call TRBJ2-1; the match to TRBD1 covers 10 bases. From germline, CDR1 is MNHNY and CDR2 SVGAGI (reference sequence). V trimming: 5 bases; J trimming: 4 bases; junction bases outside the gene matches: 5. The CDR3 has 15 amino acids. CDR3 residues: CASSPTGGGYNEQFF. Here the CDR3 DNA reads TGTGCCAGCAGTCCGACAGGGGGCGGATACAATGAGCAGTTCTTC.

The DNA for the CDR3 is TGCGCCAGCAGCCGGGGTTTTGAGGTCCAAGCTTTCTTT. Its protein product is CASSRGFEVQAFF. This chain connects TRBV5-1 to TRBJ1-1; no reliable D call. The CDR3 runs 13 residues. Germline assignment: CDR1 SGHRS and CDR2 YFSETQ. V gave up 4 bases and J gave up 9 bases, with 16 bases separating them.

Note on this clone: Other DNA sequences in the same sample also yield this CDR3. The chain couples TRBV29-1 to TRBJ1-2; D uncertain. V gave up 3 bases and J gave up 7 bases, with 0 bases separating them. There are 8 residues in the CDR3. The V gene's germline CDR1 is SQVTM and CDR2 ANQGSEA. The CDR3 nucleotides are TGCAGCGTTGATGGCTACACCTTC. Amino acids: CSVDGYTF.

The J gene is TRBJ2-5, the V gene TRBV10-2; D tentatively reads TRBD1 or TRBD2 (5 bases each). The CDR3 runs to 12 residues. V lost 10 bases and J 1 base, leaving 10 bases between the germline ends. CDR1 is WSHSY and CDR2 is SAAADI in the germline V gene. In DNA, the CDR3 is TGCGCCACCCGGGGACCCCAAGAGACCCAGTACTTC. This encodes CATRGPQETQYF.

The chain has TRBV6-6 and TRBJ2-3; D unclear. CDR3 size: 11 residues. Trimming removed 4 bases from V and 5 bases from J, with 4 bases in between. The V gene's germline CDR1 is MNHNY and CDR2 SVGAGI (reference sequence). This CDR3 is CASSWEDTQYF. CDR3 coding DNA: TGTGCCAGCAGTTGGGAAGATACGCAGTATTTT.

The sample holds a few counts of this clone. At the DNA level, this CDR3 is encoded by other sequences in the same sample as well. The rearrangement joins TRBV28 to TRBJ1-1, with D unclear. CDR3 size: 12 residues. The germline gives CDR1 MDHEN, CDR2 SYDVKM. The germline V and J ends were trimmed by 2 bases and 5 bases, with 6 bases remaining between them. CDR3 amino acids: CASSLRVTEAFF. The DNA of the CDR3 is TGTGCCAGCAGTTTACGGGTTACTGAAGCTTTCTTT.

The chain combines TRBV7-6 with TRBJ1-3; a weak D match, TRBD1 (6 bases). Germline V gives CDR1 SGHVS, CDR2 FNYEAQ. CDR3 length: 16 amino acids. Between the trimmed V and J ends, which lost 5 bases and 4 bases, there was a span of 18 bases. In nucleotides, the CDR3 is TGTGCCAGCAGCCCATCCCCGGGGGGCTCCGGAAACACCATATATTTT. As protein: CASSPSPGGSGNTIYF.

To note about this clone: This sample also contains other DNA sequences that code for the same CDR3. The chain recombines TRBV9 with TRBJ2-2, with 7 bases aligning to TRBD2. Trimming cost V 0 bases and J 5 bases; bases outside gene matches: 4. Germline CDR1 SGDLS, CDR2 YYNGEE. The CDR3 consists of 15 residues. The DNA for the CDR3 is TGTGCCAGCAGCGTAGAACCCGGGGGGACCGGGGAGCTGTTTTTT. Protein sequence: CASSVEPGGTGELFF.

The chain's CDR3 is CASSLAPGKYQETQYF. The CDR3 bases are TGTGCCAGCAGCTTAGCCCCGGGCAAGTACCAAGAGACCCAGTACTTC. The V call is TRBV7-2, the J call TRBJ2-5; D gene uncertain. V dropped 0 bases and J dropped 0 bases, with 11 bases sitting between them. The CDR3 extends over 16 amino acids. The germline gives CDR1 SGHTA, CDR2 FQGNSA.

The chain carries TRBV11-3 and TRBJ2-1, with TRBD2 matching 7 bases. In germline, CDR1 is SGHNT, CDR2 YENEEA. V gave up 2 bases and J gave up 1 base; unmatched junction bases: 2. The CDR3 covers 15 residues. The CDR3 DNA sequence: TGTGCCAGCAGCTTACACGGGGGGTCCTACAATGAGCAGTTCTTC. This encodes CASSLHGGSYNEQFF.

The V call is TRBV5-4, the J call TRBJ1-6; TRBD1 is a possible D gene (5 bases). This CDR3 spans 15 amino acids. Germline loops: CDR1 SGHNT, CDR2 YYREEE (reference sequence). Deletions cut 3 bases from V and 6 bases from J, with 13 bases between. CDR3 sequence reads: CASSYGTTTNSPLHF. As DNA, the CDR3 is TGTGCCAGCAGCTACGGGACCACCACTAATTCACCCCTCCACTTT.

The chain joins TRBV5-4 to TRBJ1-1; D gene unclear. The CDR3 is 14 amino acids. Trimming took 1 base from V and 0 from J, leaving 7 bases between them. The V gene's germline CDR1 is SGHNT and CDR2 YYREEE (reference sequence). Here the CDR3 reads CASSLTVMNTEAFF. As DNA, the CDR3 is TGTGCCAGCAGCTTGACAGTTATGAACACTGAAGCTTTCTTT.